This passage covers 29 T cell receptor beta chains from one sample sequenced in a study of cytomegalovirus exposure and HLA in healthy donors. PCR employed 60 Vbeta and 13 Jbeta primers. Data came from immunoSEQ multiplex PCR; TCRdb stores just in-frame clones and leaves some out. The table has 220,000 or so clones, 75% seen once. Sequenced material: PBMCs. These receptors came from a woman aged 25 to 45 in good health and CMV-seronegative.

This clone was found a few times. The chain joins TRBV25-1 to TRBJ2-7; D possibly corresponds to TRBD1 (5 bases). Germline lookup yields CDR1 MGHDK and CDR2 SYGVNS. V was clipped by 6 bases and J by 0 bases, with 12 bases between them. The CDR3 totals 14 residues. CDR3 nucleotides: TGTGCCAGCAGAGAGCAGGGTAGCTCCTACGAGCAGTACTTC. Its protein product is CASREQGSSYEQYF.

This chain connects TRBV4-1 to TRBJ2-7; weak D call: TRBD2 (5 bases). This CDR3 is 18 amino acids long. With 0 bases removed from V and 0 bases from J, the gap between germline ends came to 18 bases. Germline lookup yields CDR1 MGHRA and CDR2 YSYEKL. The CDR3 sequence: CASSQEDGSTVGSYEQYF. The CDR3 nucleotides are TGCGCCAGCAGCCAAGAGGATGGGAGCACAGTAGGCTCCTACGAGCAGTACTTC.

This chain uses TRBV27 with TRBJ2-3; a possible D gene is TRBD2 (6 bases). Between the trimmed V and J ends, which lost 5 bases and 0 bases, there was a span of 18 bases. Germline lookup yields CDR1 MNHEY and CDR2 SMNVEV (reference sequence). The CDR3 consists of 17 residues. The CDR3 coding sequence is TGTGCCAGCAGTGACTACGGGAGACCCAGCAGCACAGATACGCAGTATTTT. It encodes CASSDYGRPSSTDTQYF.

The rearrangement joins TRBV10-2 to TRBJ1-1; 8 nucleotides line up with TRBD1. CDR1 is WSHSY and CDR2 is SAAADI in the germline V gene. With 6 bases clipped from V and 0 bases from J, the junction kept 6 bases outside the gene matches. The CDR3 is 15 residues long. This CDR3 is CASSQGQAMNTEAFF. The CDR3 DNA reads TGCGCCAGCAGCCAGGGACAGGCGATGAACACTGAAGCTTTCTTT.

J is TRBJ2-1 and V is TRBV30; D is uncertain. With 4 bases removed from V and 9 bases from J, the gap between germline ends came to 16 bases. CDR3 size: 13 residues. Germline values: CDR1 GTSNPN, CDR2 SVGIG (reference sequence). The CDR3 protein is CAWTGEVSGEQFF. CDR3 DNA: TGTGCCTGGACCGGTGAGGTGTCGGGTGAGCAGTTCTTC.

The genes are TRBV6-1 and TRBJ2-6, with D maybe TRBD2 (6 bases). Germline values: CDR1 MNHNS, CDR2 SASEGT. The CDR3 loop spans 18 amino acids. V lost 2 bases and J 0 bases, leaving 14 bases between the germline ends. CDR3 DNA sequence: TGTGCCAGCAGTGAATGGGGGGTGCCAGACTCTGGGGCCAACGTCCTGACTTTC. Translated: CASSEWGVPDSGANVLTF.

The chain employs TRBV29-1 and TRBJ1-1; the match to TRBD1 covers 8 bases. CDR1 and CDR2 (germline): SQVTM, ANQGSEA. CDR3 length: 16 residues. With 0 bases clipped from V and 7 bases from J, the junction kept 13 bases outside the gene matches. The CDR3 coding sequence is TGCAGCGTTGAAGATCGCCGGACAGGGCTTACCTATGAAGCTTTCTTT. Protein sequence: CSVEDRRTGLTYEAFF.

This clone was recorded once. Distinct nucleotide sequences in the sample also encode this CDR3. V gene TRBV27 combines with J gene TRBJ2-7; D is ambiguous. V dropped 0 bases and J dropped 0 bases, with 3 bases sitting between them. Germline CDR1 and CDR2: MNHEY and SMNVEV (reference sequence). There are 13 residues in the CDR3. The CDR3 spells CASSLSGSYEQYF. DNA for the CDR3: TGTGCCAGCAGTTTATCCGGCTCCTACGAGCAGTACTTC.

This chain joins TRBV4-2 and TRBJ2-3; D unclear. The ends were cut back, 0 bases at V and 1 base at J, with 11 bases in the middle. Germline values: CDR1 LGHNA, CDR2 YNFKEQ. The CDR3 is 16 amino acids. For the CDR3, the DNA is TGTGCCAGCAGCCAAGATTCCCCTAGTGGCACAGATACGCAGTATTTT. This gives the protein CASSQDSPSGTDTQYF.

This chain joins TRBV9 and TRBJ2-2, with TRBD1 matching 10 bases. V shed 2 bases and J 5 bases; nucleotides not matched to a gene: 6. The CDR3 totals 16 residues. The germline gives CDR1 SGDLS, CDR2 YYNGEE. CDR3 loop: CASSVAGTGVTGELFF. CDR3 in DNA: TGTGCCAGCAGCGTGGCCGGGACAGGGGTAACCGGGGAGCTGTTTTTT.

The V and J genes are TRBV13 and TRBJ2-6; possibly TRBD1 for D (6 bases). CDR3 length: 16 amino acids. Germline-derived CDR1 and CDR2 are PRHDT and FYEKMQ (reference sequence). Trimming shortened V by 7 bases and J by 1 base, and 14 bases separated the two germline ends. CDR3 in amino acids: CASTLRGRSGANVLTF. The DNA for the CDR3 is TGTGCCAGCACCCTCAGGGGTAGGTCTGGGGCCAACGTCCTGACTTTC.

This clone came up once. Germline is not matched at one junction end, which may reflect a read error. The V gene is TRBV10-3, the J gene TRBJ1-3; TRBD1 matches 7 bases. The CDR3 has 18 amino acids. Germline CDR1 is ENHRY and CDR2 is SYGVKD. In DNA, the CDR3 is TGTGCCATCAGTGAGTCGGCCCTGAGGGACAGTTTTGAAAACGCCATATATTTT. Translated: CAISESALRDSFENAIYF.

V is TRBV15 and J is TRBJ2-7; 12 bases are a match to TRBD2. The CDR3 totals 16 residues. V shed 0 bases, J shed 6 bases, and the junction held 6 bases outside the gene matches. The germline gives CDR1 LNHNV, CDR2 YYDKDF (reference sequence). The CDR3 sequence is CATSRDTSGGSAEQYF. The CDR3 DNA is TGTGCCACCAGCAGAGACACTAGCGGGGGGTCGGCCGAGCAGTACTTC.

This clone has more than one count but fewer than ten. At one end the junction does not follow the germline gene, possibly because of a read error. The chain recombines TRBV10-3 with TRBJ2-7; D is perhaps TRBD1 (6 bases). The CDR3 sequence is 15 residues long. Germline V gene data show CDR1 as ENHRY and CDR2 as SYGVKD. The DNA for the CDR3 is TGTGCCAGCAGTGAATCCAGGGGAGTATCCTACGAGCAGTACTTC. This encodes CASSESRGVSYEQYF.

The gene calls are TRBV7-2 and TRBJ1-5; D remains unclear. The length of the CDR3 is 13 residues. CDR1 is SGHTA and CDR2 is FQGNSA in the germline V gene. V was clipped by 3 bases and J by 3 bases, with 6 bases between them. This chain's CDR3 is CASSFGPNQPQHF. CDR3 bases: TGTGCCAGCAGCTTCGGTCCCAATCAGCCCCAGCATTTT.

Only one count was recorded for this clone. The chain joins TRBV6-6 to TRBJ2-7, with D perhaps matching TRBD1 (6 bases). The germline CDR1 and CDR2 sequences are MNHNY and SVGAGI (reference sequence). V was cut by 4 bases and J by 1 base, with 11 bases left in between. The CDR3 consists of 14 residues. The CDR3 sequence: CASSFGQSSYEQYF. The CDR3 DNA follows: TGTGCCAGCAGTTTTGGACAGAGTTCCTACGAGCAGTACTTC.

V is TRBV19 and J is TRBJ2-1; D gene unclear. The CDR3 extends over 14 amino acids. CDR1 and CDR2 from the germline V gene are LNHDA and SQIVND (reference sequence). V was cut by 5 bases and J by 0 bases, with 8 bases left in between. For the CDR3, the DNA is TGTGCCAGTAGTTCACTGTTCTCCTACAATGAGCAGTTCTTC. This translates into CASSSLFSYNEQFF.

The gene calls are TRBV30 and TRBJ2-6; no clear D. This CDR3 comprises 12 residues. In germline, CDR1 is GTSNPN, CDR2 SVGIG (reference sequence). V was pared by 2 bases and J by 4 bases, with 3 bases between. The DNA of the CDR3 is TGTGCCTGGAGTTCAGGGGCCAACGTCCTGACTTTC. It specifies CAWSSGANVLTF.

The chain combines TRBV5-1 with TRBJ1-6; TRBD1 matches 7 bases. Germline trimming cut 0 bases from V and 8 bases from J; bases unmatched to any gene: 5. CDR3 length: 15 residues. Germline-derived CDR1 and CDR2 are SGHRS and YFSETQ. In DNA, the CDR3 is TGCGCCAGCAGCTTGGGGGACAGCGATTATTCACCCCTCCACTTT. This sequence encodes CASSLGDSDYSPLHF. The whole variable domain, filled in from reference TRBV5-1 and TRBJ1-6, reads KAGVTQTPRYLIKTRGQQVTLSCSPISGHRSVSWYQQTPGQGLQFLFEYFSETQRNKGNFPGRFSGRQFSNSRSEMNVSTLELGDSALYLCASSLGDSDYSPLHFGNGTRLTVT.

The chain carries TRBV6-6 and TRBJ2-2, with 8 bases aligning to TRBD2. The CDR3 loop spans 15 amino acids. With 7 bases clipped from V and 6 bases from J, the junction kept 10 bases outside the gene matches. Germline V CDR1 and CDR2: MNHNY, SVGAGI (reference sequence). CDR3 DNA: TGTGCCAGCAAACAGCGGCGGGGGGTCGCCGGGGAGCTGTTTTTT. This gives the protein CASKQRRGVAGELFF.

V usage is TRBV4-1 and J usage is TRBJ2-2, with no clear D. This CDR3 is built from 17 residues. Trimming removed 0 bases at V and 0 bases at J, with 11 bases between. Germline V gene data show CDR1 as MGHRA and CDR2 as YSYEKL. CDR3 DNA: TGCGCCAGCAGCCAAGATTTCCGCGCCTCGAACACCGGGGAGCTGTTTTTT. Protein sequence: CASSQDFRASNTGELFF.

This clone turned up a few times. V usage is TRBV7-6 and J usage is TRBJ2-1; no clear D. The CDR3 length is 13 residues. Germline CDR1 reads SGHVS; CDR2 reads FNYEAQ. Trimming stripped 5 bases from V and 5 bases from J, with 10 bases between. The CDR3 region is CASSPLGDNEQFF. The CDR3 bases are TGTGCCAGCAGCCCCCTAGGTGACAATGAGCAGTTCTTC.

The gene calls are TRBV14 and TRBJ2-7; tentative D call: TRBD2 (6 bases). Germline CDR1 and CDR2: SGHDN and FVKESK. There are 15 residues in the CDR3. V was cut by 5 bases and J by 0 bases, with 14 bases left in between. The CDR3 DNA reads TGTGCCAGCAGCTGGGGAACGGGGGTCTCCTACGAGCAGTACTTC. Its protein product is CASSWGTGVSYEQYF.

The DNA for the CDR3 is TGTGCCAGCAGCTTAAGCGGGTCCTACAATGAGCAGTTCTTC. It encodes CASSLSGSYNEQFF. The genes are TRBV7-3 and TRBJ2-1; D possibly corresponds to TRBD2 (5 bases). CDR3 length equals 14 residues. Germline V gene sequence: CDR1 SGHTA, CDR2 FQGTGA. The V end lost 1 base, the J end lost 1 base, and 5 bases lay between the germline ends. The complete variable domain, with remaining parts taken from reference TRBV7-3 and TRBJ2-1, reads GAGVSQTPSNKVTEKGKYVELRCDPISGHTALYWYRQSLGQGPEFLIYFQGTGAADDSGLPNDRFFAVRPEGSVSTLKIQRTERGDSAVYLCASSLSGSYNEQFFGPGTRLTVL.

The chain recombines TRBV6-1 with TRBJ2-7; D call uncertain. CDR1 and CDR2 from the germline V gene are MNHNS and SASEGT. The V gene lost 8 bases and the J gene lost 2 bases, with 19 bases spanning the gap. This CDR3 contains 15 residues. The CDR3 bases are TGTGCCAGCCGATTGGAAGGAGCCGCCGCCTACGAGCAGTACTTC. Protein: CASRLEGAAAYEQYF.

The J gene is TRBJ2-1, the V gene TRBV2, with 12 bases fitting TRBD2. This CDR3 is built from 15 residues. Germline trimming cut 4 bases from V and 4 bases from J; bases unmatched to any gene: 2. CDR1 is SNHLY and CDR2 is FYNNEI in the germline V gene. The CDR3 region has the DNA TGTGCCAGCAGTGGACTAGCGGGGGTATACAATGAGCAGTTCTTC. The encoded protein is CASSGLAGVYNEQFF. Drawing the rest from reference TRBV2 and TRBJ2-1, the complete variable domain is EPEVTQTPSHQVTQMGQEVILRCVPISNHLYFYWYRQILGQKVEFLVSFYNNEISEKSEIFDDQFSVERPDGSNFTLKIRSTKLEDSAMYFCASSGLAGVYNEQFFGPGTRLTVL.

The chain couples TRBV6-1 to TRBJ2-7; TRBD1 is a possible D gene (5 bases). Trimming left V 5 bases short and J 1 base short, with 12 bases between. The CDR3 consists of 14 residues. Germline values: CDR1 MNHNS, CDR2 SASEGT. CDR3: CASSMTANSYEQYF. As DNA, the CDR3 is TGTGCCAGCAGTATGACAGCAAATTCCTACGAGCAGTACTTC.

The chain is built from TRBV7-8 and TRBJ1-1, with 8 nucleotides matching TRBD1. V trimming: 6 bases; J trimming: 1 base; junction bases outside the gene matches: 7. The CDR3 extends over 15 amino acids. Germline values: CDR1 SGHVS, CDR2 FQNEAQ. Written as DNA, the CDR3 is TGTGCCAGCAGAGAACACAGGGGGGGGAACACTGAAGCTTTCTTT. This gives the protein CASREHRGGNTEAFF.

The CDR3, as DNA: TGTGCCAGCTCACCCGACACGTCCCGGGAAAAACTGTTTTTT. It specifies CASSPDTSREKLFF. V usage is TRBV18 and J usage is TRBJ1-4; D gene unclear. This CDR3 has 14 residues. The V gene lost 3 bases and the J gene lost 8 bases, with 13 bases spanning the gap. Germline assignment: CDR1 KGHSH and CDR2 LQKENI.